This entry is about one T cell receptor beta chain. The sample is drawn from a study of T cell responses to AZD1222 COVID-19 vaccine. In germline, CDR1 is LNHDA, CDR2 SQIVND (reference sequence). Trimming stripped 10 bases from V and 4 bases from J, with 10 bases between. This CDR3 is 12 amino acids long. TCRdb keeps only in-frame clones here, not all; method: immunoSEQ multiplex PCR. The repertoire holds fewer than 150,000 clones, roughly nine tenths seen once, with 9.5% in the top ten. The source is an adult who received the AZD1222 COVID-19 vaccine. The sequencing used peripheral blood, collected 28 days after the second AZD1222 dose. V is TRBV19 and J is TRBJ2-2; D unclear. In nucleotides, the CDR3 is TGTGCCACCCCCGACGGCACCGGGGAGCTGTTTTTT. It specifies CATPDGTGELFF.